This T cell receptor (beta chain) was retrieved from a study of human thymus T cells. This table comes from immunoSEQ multiplex PCR, and its TCRdb copy is limited to in-frame clones, with some not included. The data show some 130,000 clones, with about 93% seen just once and around 0.024% held by the top ten. A word on this clone: Its antigen is currently unknown.

Study-wide findings and caveats: The related literature has documented a marked overlap of thymic repertoires among unrelated individuals. Thymic and blood repertoires showed apparently biased V and J gene usage.

Obtained as resections during corrective heart surgery, the thymus tissue was then studied. All donors were healthy Finnish infants who were undergoing corrective surgery to treat congenital heart defects. The CDR3 totals 12 residues. The ends were cut back, 3 bases at V and 1 base at J, with 6 bases in the middle. CDR1 is SQVTM, CDR2 ANQGSEA, per germline. This receptor was taken from a boy younger than two with a congenital heart defect but otherwise immunologically healthy. The chain carries TRBV29-1 and TRBJ1-1; D uncertain. Sequencing used thymus tissue. The CDR3 loop is CSVEAENTEAFF. CDR3 DNA sequence: TGCAGCGTTGAGGCCGAGAACACTGAAGCTTTCTTT.